These 30 T cell receptor beta chains share one sample of origin, sequenced in a study of shared clonotypes between healthy human individuals. Profiling relied on immunoSEQ multiplex PCR, and the TCRdb table lists in-frame clones only, not all of them. The table records about 2.5 million clones, about 90% of them present only once. The sample taken for sequencing was naive CD4+ T cells from PBMCs. The subset was: CD45RA+ positively selected. The receptors shown here come from a man aged 18-30 years in good health. Some clones in this sample may be carry-over from other donors' samples.

The chain carries TRBV30 and TRBJ1-1, with D unclear. The germline V gene encodes CDR1 GTSNPN and CDR2 SVGIG (reference sequence). The CDR3 runs to 13 residues. V shed 2 bases and J shed 0 bases, with 7 bases lying between them. CDR3 loop: CAWSREMNTEAFF. DNA of the CDR3: TGTGCCTGGAGTCGAGAAATGAACACTGAAGCTTTCTTT.

The chain combines TRBV5-4 with TRBJ2-5, with D maybe TRBD1 (5 bases). The CDR3 is 15 residues long. Germline loops: CDR1 SGHNT, CDR2 YYREEE (reference sequence). V dropped 0 bases and J dropped 1 base, with 10 bases sitting between them. As DNA, the CDR3 is TGTGCCAGCAGCTTGGGACAGACGTTCCAAGAGACCCAGTACTTC. This gives the protein CASSLGQTFQETQYF.

The chain has TRBV27 and TRBJ2-3, with D possibly TRBD2 on 6 matching bases. The CDR3 length is 15 residues. Germline V gives CDR1 MNHEY, CDR2 SMNVEV (reference sequence). Trimming took 2 bases from V and 0 from J, leaving 9 bases between them. Here the CDR3 reads CASSLTGRSTDTQYF. In DNA form, the CDR3 reads TGTGCCAGCAGTTTAACGGGGAGGAGCACAGATACGCAGTATTTT.

The CDR3 region has the DNA TGTGCCAGTAGGGACAGCCGTCAAGAGCAGTACTTC. Residues: CASRDSRQEQYF. This sequence joins TRBV28 and TRBJ2-7, with 7 bases that match TRBD1. The CDR3 is 12 amino acids. V lost 9 bases to trimming and J lost 7 bases; unmatched junction nucleotides: 9. CDR1 and CDR2 (germline): MDHEN, SYDVKM. Combining the CDR3 with reference TRBV28 and TRBJ2-7 gives the whole variable domain DVKVTQSSRYLVKRTGEKVFLECVQDMDHENMFWYRQDPGLGLRLIYFSYDVKMKEKGDIPEGYSVSREKKERFSLILESASTNQTSMYLCASRDSRQEQYFGPGTRLTVT.

In this sample, this clone turned up a few times. The chain recombines TRBV14 with TRBJ1-2; D unclear. Germline V CDR1 and CDR2: SGHDN, FVKESK. The CDR3 is 13 residues long. Trimming shortened V by 0 bases and J by 8 bases, and 10 bases separated the two germline ends. The CDR3 is CASSQDAQYGYTF. The CDR3 nucleotides are TGTGCCAGCAGCCAAGATGCGCAATACGGCTACACCTTC. The whole variable domain, filled in from reference TRBV14 and TRBJ1-2, reads EAGVTQFPSHSVIEKGQTVTLRCDPISGHDNLYWYRRVMGKEIKFLLHFVKESKQDESGMPNNRFLAERTGGTYSTLKVQPAELEDSGVYFCASSQDAQYGYTFGSGTRLTVV.

This chain joins TRBV7-3 and TRBJ1-1; D is unresolved. Germline values: CDR1 SGHTA, CDR2 FQGTGA. Trimming removed 5 bases from V and 3 bases from J, with 13 bases in between. CDR3 size: 14 residues. CDR3 nucleotides: TGTGCCAGCAGCCCCACCGCGGGTTACACTGAAGCTTTCTTT. Encoded protein: CASSPTAGYTEAFF.

V and J are TRBV28 and TRBJ2-5; D gene ambiguous. The CDR3 runs 12 residues. Trimming removed 6 bases from V and 5 bases from J, with 10 bases in between. CDR1 and CDR2 from the germline V gene are MDHEN and SYDVKM. The CDR3 DNA sequence: TGTGCCAGCAGCATTAGTGAGGAGACCCAGTACTTC. It is translated as CASSISEETQYF.

In this sample, this clone turned up once. This chain joins TRBV28 and TRBJ2-2; 8 bases are a match to TRBD1. The CDR3 has 16 amino acids. V shed 5 bases, J shed 3 bases, and the junction held 8 bases outside the gene matches. Germline V lookup: CDR1 MDHEN, CDR2 SYDVKM. The CDR3 region is CASSLRQGWDTGELFF. Here the CDR3 DNA reads TGTGCCAGCAGTCTAAGACAGGGGTGGGACACCGGGGAGCTGTTTTTT.

The rearrangement joins TRBV30 to TRBJ1-3, with unresolved D. CDR3 length: 13 residues. The V and J ends lost 4 bases and 0 bases respectively, with 7 bases between them. Germline lookup yields CDR1 GTSNPN and CDR2 SVGIG (reference sequence). The CDR3: CAWTPHSGNTIYF. CDR3 DNA sequence: TGTGCCTGGACTCCCCACTCTGGAAACACCATATATTTT. Combining the CDR3 with reference TRBV30 and TRBJ1-3 gives the whole variable domain SQTIHQWPATLVQPVGSPLSLECTVEGTSNPNLYWYRQAAGRGLQLLFYSVGIGQISSEVPQNLSASRPQDRQFILSSKKLLLSDSGFYLCAWTPHSGNTIYFGEGSWLTVV.

The rearrangement uses TRBV6-5 and TRBJ1-4; tentative D call: TRBD1 (6 bases). The CDR3 has 14 amino acids. Germline CDR1 and CDR2: MNHEY and SVGAGI. Deletions cut 6 bases from V and 4 bases from J, with 12 bases between. The CDR3: CASSRQAFNEKLFF. In nucleotides, the CDR3 is TGTGCCAGCAGCCGACAGGCCTTTAATGAAAAACTGTTTTTT.

V usage is TRBV5-1 and J usage is TRBJ2-2; TRBD1 matches at 10 bases. This CDR3 has 15 residues. V trimming: 3 bases; J trimming: 6 bases; junction bases outside the gene matches: 5. Germline V gives CDR1 SGHRS, CDR2 YFSETQ. The CDR3 region has the DNA TGCGCCAGCAGCTCGACGACAGGGGGCCCCGGGGAGCTGTTTTTT. Its translation: CASSSTTGGPGELFF. The full variable domain, its missing parts supplied by reference TRBV5-1 and TRBJ2-2, is KAGVTQTPRYLIKTRGQQVTLSCSPISGHRSVSWYQQTPGQGLQFLFEYFSETQRNKGNFPGRFSGRQFSNSRSEMNVSTLELGDSALYLCASSSTTGGPGELFFGEGSRLTVL.

The rearrangement links TRBV6-6 to TRBJ2-5; 10 bases align to TRBD2. Near its end, the DNA agrees better with TRBJ2-7, so the J call may be wrong. Germline V gives CDR1 MNHNY, CDR2 SVGAGI (reference sequence). The CDR3 has 15 amino acids. CDR3 residues: CASSYGLAGVSEQYF. DNA of the CDR3: TGTGCCAGCAGTTACGGGCTAGCGGGAGTCTCCGAGCAGTACTTC.

As for this clone: The sample holds other DNA sequences that translate to the same CDR3. This sequence joins TRBV9 and TRBJ2-3; D gene ambiguous. The V end lost 0 bases, the J end lost 2 bases, and 7 bases lay between the germline ends. CDR3 length: 14 residues. Germline lookup yields CDR1 SGDLS and CDR2 YYNGEE. The CDR3 reads CASSVGPNTDTQYF. CDR3 in DNA: TGTGCCAGCAGCGTAGGGCCCAACACAGATACGCAGTATTTT.

The chain employs TRBV6-5 and TRBJ1-1, with D unclear. Germline CDR1 is MNHEY and CDR2 is SVGAGI. CDR3 length: 13 amino acids. Trimming stripped 7 bases from V and 1 base from J, with 10 bases between. CDR3: CASMKSRNTEAFF. CDR3 DNA sequence: TGTGCCAGCATGAAAAGCAGGAACACTGAAGCTTTCTTT.

The rearrangement links TRBV28 to TRBJ2-7, with 7 bases matching TRBD2. Germline V gene data show CDR1 as MDHEN and CDR2 as SYDVKM. The CDR3 sequence is 15 residues long. Unmatched junction bases numbered 11, after V lost 4 bases and J lost 5 bases. The CDR3 loop reads CASSSQGGSIDEQYF. Written as DNA, the CDR3 is TGTGCCAGCAGTTCCCAGGGCGGGAGTATAGACGAGCAGTACTTC.

The chain couples TRBV5-1 to TRBJ2-2, with D perhaps TRBD1 (6 bases). The CDR3 covers 15 residues. Trimming took 0 bases from V and 6 from J, leaving 12 bases between them. CDR1 and CDR2 (germline): SGHRS, YFSETQ. This CDR3 reads CASSLEQGIAGELFF. In DNA form, the CDR3 reads TGCGCCAGCAGCTTGGAACAGGGTATCGCCGGGGAGCTGTTTTTT.

This chain joins TRBV5-4 and TRBJ1-2; D unresolved. This CDR3 comprises 15 residues. The V gene lost 4 bases and the J gene lost 4 bases, with 17 bases spanning the gap. Per germline, CDR1 SGHNT and CDR2 YYREEE (reference sequence). CDR3 DNA sequence: TGTGCCAGCAGCCCCGGAGAAAGTTTCCCCTATGGCTACACCTTC. Translating it yields CASSPGESFPYGYTF.

The rearrangement uses TRBV19 and TRBJ2-2; D is possibly TRBD2 (5 bases). The CDR3 extends over 18 amino acids. The germline V gene encodes CDR1 LNHDA and CDR2 SQIVND (reference sequence). Trimming removed 7 bases at V and 4 bases at J, with 25 bases between. For the CDR3, the DNA is TGTGCCAGTACCCCCTCCTTGGGCCGCGAGGCGGGCACCGGGGAGCTGTTTTTT. This encodes CASTPSLGREAGTGELFF.

The chain carries TRBV4-2 and TRBJ1-2; D remains ambiguous. The ends were cut back, 0 bases at V and 8 bases at J, with 19 bases in the middle. This CDR3 is built from 16 residues. Germline V gene lookup returns CDR1 LGHNA and CDR2 YNFKEQ. The CDR3 DNA reads as TGTGCCAGCAGCCAAGACGCCCTAAGGCCAGATATAGGCTACACCTTC. It yields the protein CASSQDALRPDIGYTF.

This clone was observed a few times. Other nucleotide sequences in the sample specify the same CDR3. The chain is built from TRBV7-3 and TRBJ1-1; D gene uncertain. The length of the CDR3 is 13 residues. V lost 2 bases, J lost 2 bases, and 6 bases lay in between. Germline V gives CDR1 SGHTA, CDR2 FQGTGA. The CDR3 sequence is CASSLQPNTEAFF. Written as DNA, the CDR3 is TGTGCCAGCAGCTTACAACCCAACACTGAAGCTTTCTTT.

This chain uses TRBV28 with TRBJ1-5, with D unclear. The V end lost 0 bases, the J end lost 7 bases, and 4 bases lay between the germline ends. CDR1 MDHEN and CDR2 SYDVKM come from the germline V gene. There are 12 residues in the CDR3. The CDR3 is CASSLWSQPQHF. The CDR3 DNA reads as TGTGCCAGCAGTTTATGGAGCCAGCCCCAGCATTTT.

V and J are TRBV5-1 and TRBJ2-5; D unclear. Germline V gene lookup returns CDR1 SGHRS and CDR2 YFSETQ. CDR3 size: 16 residues. Deletions cut 0 bases from V and 1 base from J, with 13 bases between. CDR3 in amino acids: CASSLGARPSQETQYF. The CDR3 region has the DNA TGCGCCAGCAGCTTGGGCGCCAGACCAAGCCAAGAGACCCAGTACTTC.

The chain is built from TRBV7-2 and TRBJ1-2; 8 nucleotides line up with TRBD1. The CDR3 has 15 residues. Trimming removed 5 bases from V and 5 bases from J; junction bases left unmatched: 10. Germline loops: CDR1 SGHTA, CDR2 FQGNSA. The CDR3 spells CASSHSGTGRYGYTF. CDR3 bases: TGTGCCAGCAGCCACTCCGGGACAGGTCGTTATGGCTACACCTTC. The full variable domain, completed using reference TRBV7-2 and TRBJ1-2, is GAGVSQSPSNKVTEKGKDVELRCDPISGHTALYWYRQSLGQGLEFLIYFQGNSAPDKSGLPSDRFSAERTGGSVSTLTIQRTQQEDSAVYLCASSHSGTGRYGYTFGSGTRLTVV.

V gene TRBV5-4 combines with J gene TRBJ2-5, with D perhaps being TRBD1 or TRBD2 (5 bases each). V gave up 4 bases and J gave up 2 bases, with 15 bases separating them. The V gene's germline CDR1 is SGHNT and CDR2 YYREEE (reference sequence). The CDR3 runs to 15 residues. The CDR3, as DNA: TGTGCCAGCAGCGAGGGGCGTACTACTCAAGAGACCCAGTACTTC. Translation: CASSEGRTTQETQYF. The complete variable domain, with remaining parts taken from reference TRBV5-4 and TRBJ2-5, reads ETGVTQSPTHLIKTRGQQVTLRCSSQSGHNTVSWYQQALGQGPQFIFQYYREEENGRGNFPPRFSGLQFPNYSSELNVNALELDDSALYLCASSEGRTTQETQYFGPGTRLLVL.

The chain combines TRBV27 with TRBJ1-5, with D maybe TRBD1 (5 bases). Germline CDR1 is MNHEY and CDR2 is SMNVEV (reference sequence). The CDR3 covers 14 residues. The V end was cut by 4 bases, the J end by 6 bases, with 13 bases between. The CDR3 reads CASSWGVTAQPQHF. The CDR3 region has the DNA TGTGCCAGCAGTTGGGGGGTTACCGCTCAGCCCCAGCATTTT.

The gene calls are TRBV30 and TRBJ1-2; unclear D gene. V was clipped by 0 bases and J by 0 bases, with 11 bases between them. The CDR3 totals 15 residues. Germline loops: CDR1 GTSNPN, CDR2 SVGIG (reference sequence). The CDR3 spells CAWSVLRESNYGYTF. In DNA form, the CDR3 reads TGTGCCTGGAGTGTTCTGAGAGAGTCTAACTATGGCTACACCTTC.

The CDR3 loop is CASSLRAGGQETQYF. The CDR3 nucleotides are TGTGCCAGCAGCTTAAGGGCGGGGGGTCAAGAGACCCAGTACTTC. This chain connects TRBV11-3 to TRBJ2-5; 8 nucleotides match TRBD2. V gave up 2 bases and J gave up 2 bases; unmatched junction bases: 4. CDR3 length: 15 amino acids. Germline V gives CDR1 SGHNT, CDR2 YENEEA. Looking up the rest from reference TRBV11-3 and TRBJ2-5 gives the full variable domain: EAGVVQSPRYKIIEKKQPVAFWCNPISGHNTLYWYLQNLGQGPELLIRYENEEAVDDSQLPKDRFSAERLKGVDSTLKIQPAELGDSAVYLCASSLRAGGQETQYFGPGTRLLVL.

This chain connects TRBV6-5 to TRBJ2-1; 10 bases match TRBD1. After removal of 5 bases from V and 10 bases from J, the junction contained 8 bases not matched to a gene. Germline V lookup: CDR1 MNHEY, CDR2 SVGAGI. This CDR3 has 14 residues. In DNA form, the CDR3 reads TGTGCCAGCAGTCCGGGACAGGGGAAAGGGGAGCAGTTCTTC. It is translated as CASSPGQGKGEQFF.

The chain uses TRBV5-4 and TRBJ2-2; no clear D gene. V lost 3 bases to trimming and J lost 2 bases, with 5 bases between them. This CDR3 comprises 13 residues. In germline, CDR1 is SGHNT, CDR2 YYREEE (reference sequence). The CDR3 is CASSSDNTGELFF. CDR3 coding DNA: TGTGCCAGCAGCTCGGACAACACCGGGGAGCTGTTTTTT.

V is TRBV6-5 and J is TRBJ1-1; unclear D gene. This CDR3 is 14 amino acids long. Germline values: CDR1 MNHEY, CDR2 SVGAGI. The ends were cut back, 2 bases at V and 1 base at J, with 8 bases in the middle. The chain's CDR3 is CASSYRGQNTEAFF. CDR3 bases: TGTGCCAGCAGTTACCGGGGTCAGAACACTGAAGCTTTCTTT.